This T cell receptor (beta chain) originates from a study of T cell repertoires in cytomegalovirus infection. On the study more broadly: Epitope selection comprised recently identified HLA-C-restricted CMV epitopes and well-studied HLA-B-restricted CMV epitopes. Public TCR beta signatures were indicative of both CMV infection and a matching HLA type. General study results and limits: Clonotypes of TCR beta that were HLA-C-restricted and CMV-specific dominated the ex vivo response. Summed public TCR beta family frequency identified CMV carriers bearing the relevant HLA.

Remarks on this clonotype: Its matching antigen is unknown.

TCRdb reprocessed the reads with MiXCR, giving one entry per CDR3 protein. The sample lists 700,000 to 900,000 distinct CDR3 sequences, 25% to 30% occurring once. This CDR3 contains 15 residues. Trimming at V came to 4 bases and at J to 4 bases, leaving 5 bases not matched to a gene. Germline CDR1 reads WSHSY; CDR2 reads SAAADI. This sequence was found in a human donor in good health (CMV status not recorded). Some clones in this sample may be carry-over from other donors' samples. The rearrangement joins TRBV10-2 to TRBJ2-2; TRBD2 agrees at 8 bases. Material: cultured CD8+ T cells from PBMCs, obtained from culture after CMV antigen stimulation. Here the CDR3 reads CASSGPGGLTGELFF. The CDR3 coding sequence is TGCGCCAGCAGTGGGCCGGGGGGGCTCACCGGGGAGCTGTTTTTT.